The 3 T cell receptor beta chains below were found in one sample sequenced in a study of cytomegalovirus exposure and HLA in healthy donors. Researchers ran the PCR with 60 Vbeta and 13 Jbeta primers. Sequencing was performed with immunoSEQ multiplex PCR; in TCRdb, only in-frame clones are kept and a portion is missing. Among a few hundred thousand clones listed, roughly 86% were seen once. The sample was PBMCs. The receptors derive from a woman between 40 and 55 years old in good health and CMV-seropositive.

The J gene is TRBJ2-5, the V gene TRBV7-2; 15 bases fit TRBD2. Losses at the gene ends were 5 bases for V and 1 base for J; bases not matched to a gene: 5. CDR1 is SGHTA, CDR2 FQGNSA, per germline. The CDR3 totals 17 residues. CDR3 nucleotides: TGTGCCAGCAGCCCGCGGACTAGCGGGAGGGCCCAAGAGACCCAGTACTTC. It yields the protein CASSPRTSGRAQETQYF.

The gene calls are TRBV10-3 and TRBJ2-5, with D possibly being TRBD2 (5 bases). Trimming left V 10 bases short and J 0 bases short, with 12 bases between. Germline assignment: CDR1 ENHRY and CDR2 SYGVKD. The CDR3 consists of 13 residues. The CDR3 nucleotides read TGTGCCACCCTGTCGGGGTACCAAGAGACCCAGTACTTC. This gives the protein CATLSGYQETQYF.

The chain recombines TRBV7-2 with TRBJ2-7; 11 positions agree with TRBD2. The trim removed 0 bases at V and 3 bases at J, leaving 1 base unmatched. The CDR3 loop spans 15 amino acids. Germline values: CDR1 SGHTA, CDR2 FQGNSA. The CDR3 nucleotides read TGTGCCAGCAGCTTAGCGACTAGCGGGATCTACGAGCAGTACTTC. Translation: CASSLATSGIYEQYF. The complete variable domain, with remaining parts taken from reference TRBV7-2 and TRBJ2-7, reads GAGVSQSPSNKVTEKGKDVELRCDPISGHTALYWYRQSLGQGLEFLIYFQGNSAPDKSGLPSDRFSAERTGGSVSTLTIQRTQQEDSAVYLCASSLATSGIYEQYFGPGTRLTVT.